These 14 T cell receptor beta chains came from one sample sequenced in a study of T cell responses to AZD1222 COVID-19 vaccine. TCRdb's copy holds only in-frame clones and misses some; the assay was immunoSEQ multiplex PCR. The repertoire holds some 120,000 clones, approximately 85% seen once, with over 5% in the top ten. The specimen was peripheral blood, collected 28 days after the second AZD1222 dose. The receptors here all came from an adult who received the AZD1222 COVID-19 vaccine.

The chain has TRBV2 and TRBJ2-3; possibly TRBD2 for D (6 bases). The CDR3 has 15 residues. CDR1 is SNHLY and CDR2 is FYNNEI in the germline V gene. Trimming took 2 bases from V and 6 from J, leaving 15 bases between them. The DNA of the CDR3 is TGTGCCAGCAGTGAATGGTTGCGGGGCCGGGATACGCAGTATTTT. Translated, it gives CASSEWLRGRDTQYF.

V usage is TRBV6-5 and J usage is TRBJ1-2; D ambiguous. V lost 3 bases and J lost 7, with 6 bases in between. The CDR3 is 11 residues long. CDR1 is MNHEY and CDR2 is SVGAGI in the germline V gene. DNA for the CDR3: TGTGCCAGCAGTTATTTGGGTGGCTACACCTTC. It codes for CASSYLGGYTF.

J is TRBJ2-1 and V is TRBV24-1; 9 nucleotides match TRBD2. J lost 5 bases, V lost 1 base, and 5 bases had no gene match. This CDR3 contains 16 residues. The germline V gene has CDR1 KGHDR and CDR2 SFDVKD. For the CDR3, the DNA is TGTGCCACCAGTGATTTCGCGACTAGCGGAAACAATGAGCAGTTCTTC. It codes for CATSDFATSGNNEQFF.

CDR3 bases: TGTGCCACCAGCAGAGATGAGGGTGGGGGCTACACCTTC. This sequence encodes CATSRDEGGGYTF. This chain uses TRBV15 with TRBJ1-2; no reliable D call. CDR3 length: 13 amino acids. Trimming took off 0 bases at V and 8 bases at J, with 10 bases between the two ends. Germline loops: CDR1 LNHNV, CDR2 YYDKDF (reference sequence).

The chain employs TRBV7-2 and TRBJ1-4, with D uncertain. Trimming cost V 2 bases and J 8 bases, with 9 bases left between them. The CDR3 extends over 13 amino acids. Germline V lookup: CDR1 SGHTA, CDR2 FQGNSA. CDR3 residues: CASSLSVAEKLFF. The CDR3 DNA reads TGTGCCAGCAGCTTAAGCGTCGCGGAAAAACTGTTTTTT. Full variable domain (missing parts from reference TRBV7-2 and TRBJ1-4): GAGVSQSPSNKVTEKGKDVELRCDPISGHTALYWYRQSLGQGLEFLIYFQGNSAPDKSGLPSDRFSAERTGGSVSTLTIQRTQQEDSAVYLCASSLSVAEKLFFGSGTQLSVL.

The chain carries TRBV10-1 and TRBJ2-1; D perhaps matches TRBD1 (6 bases). CDR3 length equals 15 residues. V gave up 6 bases and J gave up 7 bases, with 19 bases separating them. The germline CDR1 and CDR2 sequences are WNHNN and SYGVQD (reference sequence). The DNA of the CDR3 is TGCGCCAGCAGCCCCGGGACACCGGCTATAAATGAGCAGTTCTTC. Its protein is CASSPGTPAINEQFF.

J is TRBJ1-2 and V is TRBV2; the match to TRBD1 covers 7 bases. In germline, CDR1 is SNHLY, CDR2 FYNNEI. The CDR3 has 13 amino acids. The junction had 11 bases not matched to a gene; V was cut back by 8 bases and J by 8 bases. Here the CDR3 reads CASLDDRARGYTF. The CDR3 DNA reads as TGTGCCAGCCTCGATGACAGGGCCAGGGGCTACACCTTC.

V gene TRBV19 combines with J gene TRBJ1-2, with 10 bases aligning to TRBD1. The length of the CDR3 is 14 residues. The germline gives CDR1 LNHDA, CDR2 SQIVND (reference sequence). Losses at the gene ends were 7 bases for V and 3 bases for J; bases not matched to a gene: 5. CDR3 sequence: CASTPGQGDYGYTF. CDR3 coding DNA: TGTGCCAGTACCCCAGGACAGGGGGACTATGGCTACACCTTC. Drawing the rest from reference TRBV19 and TRBJ1-2, the complete variable domain is DGGITQSPKYLFRKEGQNVTLSCEQNLNHDAMYWYRQDPGQGLRLIYYSQIVNDFQKGDIAEGYSVSREKKESFPLTVTSAQKNPTAFYLCASTPGQGDYGYTFGSGTRLTVV.

This clone has a handful of counts. The rearrangement uses TRBV4-1 and TRBJ2-7; D is unresolved. This CDR3 region has 16 residues. V lost 1 base, J lost 5 bases, and 18 bases lay in between. Germline CDR1 reads MGHRA; CDR2 reads YSYEKL. CDR3 region: CASSQVGRLVQHEQYF. DNA for the CDR3: TGCGCCAGCAGCCAAGTCGGCAGGCTGGTTCAACACGAGCAGTACTTC.

The V call is TRBV20-1, the J call TRBJ2-1; no clear D gene. V lost 3 bases and J 7 bases, leaving 4 bases between the germline ends. There are 10 residues in the CDR3. Germline values: CDR1 DFQATT, CDR2 SNEGSKA (reference sequence). The CDR3 spells CSARENEQFF. CDR3 DNA sequence: TGCAGTGCTAGGGAGAATGAGCAGTTCTTC.

The chain joins TRBV5-1 to TRBJ1-3; unclear D gene. CDR1 and CDR2 (germline): SGHRS, YFSETQ. The CDR3 runs to 15 residues. V dropped 2 bases and J dropped 0 bases, with 9 bases sitting between them. The CDR3 protein is CASSLGSGSGNTIYF. In nucleotides, the CDR3 is TGCGCCAGCAGCTTAGGATCCGGCTCTGGAAACACCATATATTTT.

This rearrangement joins TRBV30 to TRBJ1-4; possibly TRBD1 for D (5 bases). V gave up 1 base and J gave up 6 bases, with 15 bases separating them. The CDR3 extends over 15 amino acids. Per germline, CDR1 GTSNPN and CDR2 SVGIG (reference sequence). CDR3 in DNA: TGTGCCTGGAGTGGGGGCAGGGAAGGGGATGAAAAACTGTTTTTT. Translated, it gives CAWSGGREGDEKLFF. The full variable domain, in which reference TRBV30 and TRBJ1-4 provide the parts outside the CDR3, is SQTIHQWPATLVQPVGSPLSLECTVEGTSNPNLYWYRQAAGRGLQLLFYSVGIGQISSEVPQNLSASRPQDRQFILSSKKLLLSDSGFYLCAWSGGREGDEKLFFGSGTQLSVL.

V usage is TRBV6-5 and J usage is TRBJ1-4, with 8 bases fitting TRBD1. In germline, CDR1 is MNHEY, CDR2 SVGAGI. J gave up 8 bases and V 6 bases, and 2 bases lay outside the gene matches. The CDR3 totals 12 residues. CDR3 sequence (DNA): TGTGCCAGCAGCCGACAGGGGGAAAAACTGTTTTTT. Translating it yields CASSRQGEKLFF.

The chain couples TRBV19 to TRBJ1-5; perhaps TRBD1 as D (5 bases). V lost 5 bases and J lost 4, with 9 bases in between. This CDR3 contains 13 residues. Germline V gene lookup returns CDR1 LNHDA and CDR2 SQIVND (reference sequence). CDR3 loop: CASSEQVNQPQHF. CDR3 bases: TGTGCCAGTAGTGAACAGGTGAATCAGCCCCAGCATTTT.